This entry features one TCR beta chain sequence. Its antigen remains unknown. Per the germline V gene, CDR1 is GTSNPN and CDR2 is SVGIG (reference sequence). The CDR3 is made up of 16 amino acids. Trimming shortened V by 4 bases and J by 0 bases, and 15 bases separated the two germline ends. These data belong to a study of cytomegalovirus exposure and HLA in healthy donors. The PCR was carried out with 60 Vbeta primers and 13 Jbeta primers. TCRdb keeps only in-frame clones here, not all; method: immunoSEQ multiplex PCR. The sample includes under 200,000 clones, 75% to 80% of them seen just once. General study findings and limits: Compared with the approximately 680-donor mean, an Asian-associated ancestry cluster reportedly had fewer N-insertions, according to a later analysis. The likely explanation for a cluster of highly shared sequence variants was sequencing artifact.

The chain employs TRBV30 and TRBJ2-2, with a weak D call TRBD2 (7 bases). Sequences were obtained from PBMCs. This sequence originates from a woman aged 40-49 years in good health and CMV-seropositive. The CDR3 here is CAWNRGGLPNTGELFF. CDR3 nucleotides: TGTGCCTGGAATAGGGGGGGCTTACCGAACACCGGGGAGCTGTTTTTT.